This paragraph reports one TCR beta chain. Assay used: immunoSEQ multiplex PCR; TCRdb lists only in-frame clones, some missing. The table lists about 89,000 clones, approximately 96% of them singletons. These data are taken from a study of technical replicates of blood from several donors. This CDR3 has 15 residues. From germline, CDR1 is SGHRS and CDR2 YFSETQ. Trimming shortened V by 3 bases and J by 6 bases, and 16 bases separated the two germline ends. V gene TRBV5-1 combines with J gene TRBJ2-1; D perhaps matches TRBD2 (5 bases). Material: T cells isolated from PBMCs. The clonotype was recovered from a human donor in good health. The DNA of the CDR3 is TGCGCCAGCAGCTCTCTAGCATCGTCTACCAATGAGCAGTTCTTC. Protein product: CASSSLASSTNEQFF.